Below, 29 T cell receptor beta chains from the same sample are listed, as sequenced in a study of CD4 T cells in relation to SARS-CoV-2 and coronaviruses. The assay was immunoSEQ multiplex PCR, and TCRdb's table has in-frame clones only and misses some. The sample consists of 27,000 or so clones, 75% to 80% of them appearing once. The unexposed donors gave CD4+ T cells in about 2011-2018, prior to COVID-19. The cells were cultured for over eight days before CD4+ T cells were isolated. Their target antigens are unknown. The source material was CD4+ T cells from PBMCs, cultured in vitro. These TCRs come from a human donor in good health.

The chain carries TRBV3-1 (or the pseudogene TRBV3-2) and TRBJ2-1; D unclear. This CDR3 is built from 15 residues. The V gene's germline CDR1 is LGHDT and CDR2 YNNKEL (reference sequence). The V and J ends lost 0 bases and 6 bases respectively, with 12 bases between them. CDR3: CASSQDWQRSNEQFF. CDR3 coding DNA: TGTGCCAGCAGCCAAGATTGGCAGCGAAGCAATGAGCAGTTCTTC.

This chain links TRBV19 with TRBJ1-1; no clear D. Trimming shortened V by 7 bases and J by 6 bases, and 12 bases separated the two germline ends. The CDR3 is 12 amino acids. Germline V gene data show CDR1 as LNHDA and CDR2 as SQIVND (reference sequence). The CDR3 DNA is TGTGCCAGTAACGCCAACGTGGCTGAAGCTTTCTTT. Its protein is CASNANVAEAFF.

A few counts support this clone. V and J are TRBV27 and TRBJ2-7; no firm D call. The CDR3 has 15 amino acids. Germline V gene sequence: CDR1 MNHEY, CDR2 SMNVEV (reference sequence). V was clipped by 2 bases and J by 2 bases, with 13 bases between them. The CDR3 protein is CASSLPDSAPYEQYF. As DNA, the CDR3 is TGTGCCAGCAGTTTACCCGATTCCGCACCCTACGAGCAGTACTTC.

The chain recombines TRBV3-1 (or the pseudogene TRBV3-2) with TRBJ2-7, with TRBD2 identical over 11 bases. Germline CDR1 LGHDT, CDR2 YNNKEL (reference sequence). V shed 2 bases, J shed 5 bases, and the junction held 5 bases outside the gene matches. The CDR3 consists of 15 residues. The CDR3 nucleotides are TGTGCCAGCAGCCAAACCACTAGCGGGGGCGACGAGCAGTACTTC. Translating it yields CASSQTTSGGDEQYF.

The chain carries TRBV20-1 and TRBJ2-3; D remains ambiguous. CDR3 length: 13 amino acids. Trimming took off 3 bases at V and 3 bases at J, with 10 bases between the two ends. Germline V gives CDR1 DFQATT, CDR2 SNEGSKA (reference sequence). The CDR3 DNA follows: TGCAGTGCTAGTGAAGATTATACAGATACGCAGTATTTT. The encoded protein is CSASEDYTDTQYF.

The chain couples TRBV18 to TRBJ2-5, with 10 bases identical to TRBD2. V dropped 3 bases and J dropped 5; count of bases not matched to a gene: 12. Germline CDR1 and CDR2: KGHSH and LQKENI. This CDR3 has 17 residues. The CDR3 DNA sequence: TGTGCCAGCTCACCCTCCGGGTCTAGCGGGAGAGGGGAGACCCAGTACTTC. It specifies CASSPSGSSGRGETQYF.

The rearrangement links TRBV27 to TRBJ2-6, with 7 nucleotides matching TRBD1. CDR3 length: 18 residues. Trimming took 7 bases from V and 0 from J; bases not matched to a gene: 12. Germline V gene data show CDR1 as MNHEY and CDR2 as SMNVEV (reference sequence). The CDR3 reads CASTLRGQILSGANVLTF. CDR3 bases: TGTGCCAGCACCCTTAGGGGACAGATCCTCTCTGGGGCCAACGTCCTGACTTTC.

The CDR3 reads CASSTGQVTLGYTF. CDR3 DNA: TGTGCCAGCAGCACGGGACAAGTTACTCTTGGCTACACCTTC. The chain recombines TRBV3-1 (or the pseudogene TRBV3-2) with TRBJ1-2; D may be TRBD1 (6 bases). The CDR3 extends over 14 amino acids. Germline V CDR1 and CDR2: LGHDT, YNNKEL (reference sequence). V was pared by 5 bases and J by 7 bases, with 17 bases between.

The rearrangement joins TRBV7-2 to TRBJ2-6; D remains unclear. The V and J ends lost 1 base and 2 bases respectively, with 9 bases between them. Germline-derived CDR1 and CDR2 are SGHTA and FQGNSA. The CDR3 has 16 amino acids. The CDR3 region has the DNA TGTGCCAGCAGCTTAGTAGTCGTTACTGGGGCCAACGTCCTGACTTTC. This gives the protein CASSLVVVTGANVLTF. The full variable domain, with the rest looked up from reference TRBV7-2 and TRBJ2-6, is GAGVSQSPSNKVTEKGKDVELRCDPISGHTALYWYRQSLGQGLEFLIYFQGNSAPDKSGLPSDRFSAERTGGSVSTLTIQRTQQEDSAVYLCASSLVVVTGANVLTFGAGSRLTVL.

The rearrangement uses TRBV4-1 and TRBJ2-1, with 7 bases fitting TRBD2. Germline-derived CDR1 and CDR2 are MGHRA and YSYEKL. The CDR3 sequence is 16 residues long. Losses at the gene ends were 1 base for V and 0 bases for J; bases not matched to a gene: 3. The CDR3 protein is CASSQGPSGSYNEQFF. The CDR3 nucleotides read TGCGCCAGCAGCCAAGGTCCTAGCGGCTCCTACAATGAGCAGTTCTTC.

The chain uses TRBV18 and TRBJ2-1, with D maybe TRBD1 (6 bases). Between the trimmed V and J ends, which lost 3 bases and 3 bases, there was a span of 12 bases. Germline CDR1 KGHSH, CDR2 LQKENI. This CDR3 contains 15 residues. CDR3 protein: CASSPGQSNYNEQFF. CDR3 bases: TGTGCCAGCTCACCCGGACAGTCGAACTACAATGAGCAGTTCTTC. The full variable domain, completed using reference TRBV18 and TRBJ2-1, is NAGVMQNPRHLVRRRGQEARLRCSPMKGHSHVYWYRQLPEEGLKFMVYLQKENIIDESGMPKERFSAEFPKEGPSILRIQQVVRGDSAAYFCASSPGQSNYNEQFFGPGTRLTVL.

This clone came up once. The chain joins TRBV25-1 to TRBJ2-7, with D uncertain. There are 11 residues in the CDR3. Trimming stripped 3 bases from V and 4 bases from J, with 4 bases between. Germline assignment: CDR1 MGHDK and CDR2 SYGVNS. The CDR3 DNA is TGTGCCAGCAGTGAGGGATACGAGCAGTACTTC. Translation: CASSEGYEQYF.

V is TRBV5-1 and J is TRBJ2-1; 8 bases map to TRBD2. With 3 bases clipped from V and 7 bases from J, the junction kept 15 bases outside the gene matches. The CDR3 runs 17 residues. Germline V CDR1 and CDR2: SGHRS, YFSETQ. The CDR3 loop is CASSYLGIAGIWNEQFF. The CDR3 DNA reads as TGCGCCAGCAGCTATCTCGGGATAGCGGGAATCTGGAATGAGCAGTTCTTC.

The rearrangement joins TRBV25-1 to TRBJ1-2, with TRBD1 matching 10 bases. CDR1 and CDR2 from the germline V gene are MGHDK and SYGVNS. This CDR3 is 13 amino acids long. V trimming: 4 bases; J trimming: 10 bases; junction bases outside the gene matches: 6. CDR3 region: CASSARDRGTYTF. The CDR3 region has the DNA TGTGCCAGCAGTGCCCGGGACAGGGGTACCTACACCTTC.

This clone has just a few counts. The chain joins TRBV7-9 to TRBJ2-7; either TRBD1 or TRBD2 may supply D (5 bases each). Germline lookup yields CDR1 SEHNR and CDR2 FQNEAQ (reference sequence). Trimming shortened V by 1 base and J by 5 bases, and 12 bases separated the two germline ends. This CDR3 region has 14 residues. CDR3 region: CASSLDIQGHEQYF. The CDR3 DNA reads TGTGCCAGCAGCTTAGACATCCAGGGACACGAGCAGTACTTC. The full variable domain, its missing parts supplied by reference TRBV7-9 and TRBJ2-7, is DTGVSQNPRHKITKRGQNVTFRCDPISEHNRLYWYRQTLGQGPEFLTYFQNEAQLEKSRLLSDRFSAERPKGSFSTLEIQRTEQGDSAMYLCASSLDIQGHEQYFGPGTRLTVT.

This chain uses TRBV7-9 with TRBJ2-4; 11 positions match TRBD2. This CDR3 has 18 amino acids. Looked up from germline, CDR1 is SEHNR and CDR2 is FQNEAQ (reference sequence). Trimming at V came to 4 bases and at J to 1 base, leaving 9 bases not matched to a gene. CDR3 coding DNA: TGTGCCAGCAGCTGGCCTAACCGACTAGCGGGGGCCAAAAACATTCAGTACTTC. Amino acids: CASSWPNRLAGAKNIQYF.

This clone has only a few counts. The chain couples TRBV10-3 to TRBJ1-2, with a tentative D call TRBD1 (5 bases). Trimming left V 2 bases short and J 6 bases short, with 16 bases between. Germline CDR1 and CDR2: ENHRY and SYGVKD. The CDR3 consists of 15 residues. The CDR3 spells CAISETRDLLNGYTF. CDR3 bases: TGTGCCATCAGTGAGACCAGGGACCTATTAAATGGCTACACCTTC.

The chain couples TRBV19 to TRBJ2-1; D may be TRBD1 (6 bases). Germline V gene data show CDR1 as LNHDA and CDR2 as SQIVND (reference sequence). V lost 10 bases, J lost 7 bases, and 20 bases lay in between. The CDR3 extends over 14 amino acids. The CDR3 nucleotides are TGTGCCACGTCCGGGACACAAGTTGGAAATGAGCAGTTCTTC. This gives the protein CATSGTQVGNEQFF.

This chain links TRBV7-2 with TRBJ2-5; no firm D call. The V gene lost 4 bases and the J gene lost 1 base, with 7 bases spanning the gap. This CDR3 is built from 13 residues. Germline CDR1 is SGHTA and CDR2 is FQGNSA. CDR3 sequence: CASSSTPQETQYF. The CDR3 DNA reads TGTGCCAGCAGCTCGACCCCCCAAGAGACCCAGTACTTC.

The sample holds one count of this clone. V usage is TRBV5-6 and J usage is TRBJ2-7, with TRBD2 matching over 15 bases. Trimming removed 2 bases from V and 5 bases from J; junction bases left unmatched: 5. CDR1 and CDR2 from the germline V gene are SGHDT and YYEEEE. This CDR3 comprises 16 residues. CDR3 sequence (DNA): TGTGCCAGCAGCTTTACGGGACTAGCGGGGGGAGACGAGCAGTACTTC. Translation gives CASSFTGLAGGDEQYF.

CDR3 in amino acids: CASSLDVGRYYEQYF. CDR3 DNA sequence: TGTGCCAGCAGCTTAGATGTGGGTCGTTACTACGAGCAGTACTTC. The V and J genes are TRBV7-2 and TRBJ2-7; no firm D call. Germline CDR1 is SGHTA and CDR2 is FQGNSA. The CDR3 contains 15 residues. Trimming removed 1 base at V and 3 bases at J, with 13 bases between.

This clone was found once. The gene calls are TRBV19 and TRBJ1-5; no reliable D call. Trimming stripped 7 bases from V and 1 base from J, with 8 bases between. This CDR3 region has 13 residues. The germline V gene encodes CDR1 LNHDA and CDR2 SQIVND (reference sequence). This CDR3 is CASTAASNQPQHF. In nucleotides, the CDR3 is TGTGCCAGTACCGCAGCAAGCAATCAGCCCCAGCATTTT.

V usage is TRBV6-2 or TRBV6-3 and J usage is TRBJ2-1, with 10 bases that match TRBD2. Germline values: CDR1 MNHEY, CDR2 SVGEGT. The CDR3 runs 14 residues. V dropped 6 bases and J dropped 4; count of bases not matched to a gene: 3. The CDR3 is CASSPAGGYNEQFF. The CDR3 region has the DNA TGTGCCAGCAGCCCAGCGGGAGGGTACAATGAGCAGTTCTTC.

The chain has TRBV9 and TRBJ2-5; 8 bases line up with TRBD1. Germline lookup yields CDR1 SGDLS and CDR2 YYNGEE. The CDR3 loop spans 15 amino acids. The trim removed 1 base at V and 5 bases at J, leaving 7 bases unmatched. In DNA form, the CDR3 reads TGTGCCAGCAGCGTAATGACAGGGGTGGCGGAGACCCAGTACTTC. Protein sequence: CASSVMTGVAETQYF.

The rearrangement links TRBV7-9 to TRBJ1-1; D is perhaps TRBD1 (5 bases). Germline V gene sequence: CDR1 SEHNR, CDR2 FQNEAQ (reference sequence). CDR3 length equals 16 residues. The germline V and J ends were trimmed by 0 bases and 2 bases, with 13 bases remaining between them. In DNA, the CDR3 is TGTGCCAGCAGCTTAGCGAGGGGCAGTGGAAACACTGAAGCTTTCTTT. This encodes CASSLARGSGNTEAFF.

The V call is TRBV2, the J call TRBJ2-3, with 8 bases that match TRBD1. V lost 7 bases to trimming and J lost 6 bases; unmatched junction nucleotides: 12. Germline values: CDR1 SNHLY, CDR2 FYNNEI. The CDR3 has 15 amino acids. In DNA form, the CDR3 reads TGTGCCAGCATGGGTGACGACAGGGGCTGGGATACGCAGTATTTT. Translated, it gives CASMGDDRGWDTQYF.

The rearrangement uses TRBV6-5 and TRBJ2-7; maybe TRBD2 (6 bases). V dropped 4 bases and J dropped 6 bases, with 13 bases sitting between them. The germline V gene has CDR1 MNHEY and CDR2 SVGAGI. The CDR3 loop spans 13 amino acids. The CDR3 loop is CASSFRGSTEQYF. The DNA of the CDR3 is TGTGCCAGCAGTTTTCGGGGGTCGACCGAGCAGTACTTC.

The chain couples TRBV7-2 to TRBJ2-7; 8 bases map to TRBD1. Trimming removed 3 bases from V and 2 bases from J; junction bases left unmatched: 6. The germline gives CDR1 SGHTA, CDR2 FQGNSA. CDR3 length: 15 amino acids. The CDR3 sequence: CASSFPGTGPYEQYF. Written as DNA, the CDR3 is TGTGCCAGCAGCTTCCCCGGGACAGGCCCCTACGAGCAGTACTTC.

The chain carries TRBV19 and TRBJ1-5; 7 nucleotides agree with TRBD1. CDR3 size: 15 residues. Germline V gene lookup returns CDR1 LNHDA and CDR2 SQIVND (reference sequence). V dropped 0 bases and J dropped 5; count of bases not matched to a gene: 4. CDR3 DNA: TGTGCCAGTAGTATAGATTACAGGGGAGATCAGCCCCAGCATTTT. Translation gives CASSIDYRGDQPQHF.